A single sample is the source of the 6 T cell receptor beta chains below, sequenced in a study of blood T cell repertoires in COVID-19. Clones were sequenced by immunoSEQ multiplex PCR, and TCRdb holds only the in-frame ones, with some missing. The data contain over 350,000 clones, 87% of them singletons. The sample comprised PBMCs or T cells enriched from blood (not recorded which). Receptor source: a woman between 45 and 60 years old who had recovered from COVID-19.

The chain uses TRBV2 and TRBJ1-6; weak D call: TRBD1 (6 bases). Germline CDR1 and CDR2: SNHLY and FYNNEI. This CDR3 spans 13 amino acids. V was clipped by 6 bases and J by 7 bases, with 10 bases between them. This CDR3 is CASSRDMNSPLHF. CDR3 bases: TGTGCCAGCAGCCGGGACATGAATTCACCCCTCCACTTT.

This chain connects TRBV30 to TRBJ1-2, with 12 bases identical to TRBD1. J was trimmed by 8 bases and V by 4 bases; bases with no gene match: 8. This CDR3 is built from 14 residues. Germline V gives CDR1 GTSNPN, CDR2 SVGIG (reference sequence). The CDR3 reads CAWTRDRGLRGYTF. DNA for the CDR3: TGTGCCTGGACCCGGGACAGGGGGCTTCGGGGCTACACCTTC.

The chain links TRBV25-1 to TRBJ1-2; no definite D call. V shed 4 bases and J shed 2 bases, with 8 bases lying between them. The CDR3 totals 13 residues. CDR1 is MGHDK, CDR2 SYGVNS, per germline. The CDR3, as DNA: TGTGCCAGCAGTGCGACTGGCAACTATGGCTACACCTTC. Protein sequence: CASSATGNYGYTF.

The chain joins TRBV30 to TRBJ1-2; 7 nucleotides line up with TRBD1. The V gene's germline CDR1 is GTSNPN and CDR2 SVGIG (reference sequence). The trim removed 2 bases at V and 5 bases at J, leaving 8 bases unmatched. The CDR3 length is 14 residues. The CDR3 DNA reads TGTGCCTGGAGTCAGACAGGGTCCCAATATGGCTACACCTTC. Amino acids: CAWSQTGSQYGYTF. Together with reference TRBV30 and TRBJ1-2, the CDR3 gives the full variable domain: SQTIHQWPATLVQPVGSPLSLECTVEGTSNPNLYWYRQAAGRGLQLLFYSVGIGQISSEVPQNLSASRPQDRQFILSSKKLLLSDSGFYLCAWSQTGSQYGYTFGSGTRLTVV.

The V call is TRBV2, the J call TRBJ1-6, with 9 bases aligning to TRBD1. The CDR3 extends over 16 amino acids. Trimming took 6 bases from V and 5 from J; bases not matched to a gene: 8. CDR1 is SNHLY and CDR2 is FYNNEI in the germline V gene. The CDR3 loop is CASSHWTGEDNSPLHF. The CDR3 nucleotides read TGTGCCAGCAGCCACTGGACAGGGGAAGATAATTCACCCCTCCACTTT.

Only one count was recorded for this clone. DNA for the CDR3: TGTGCCACCAGTGCAGCAGGGTCCCAAGAGACCCAGTACTTC. Protein product: CATSAAGSQETQYF. V and J are TRBV24-1 and TRBJ2-5; D is possibly TRBD1 (5 bases). CDR3 length: 14 residues. The germline V and J ends were trimmed by 5 bases and 1 base, with 10 bases remaining between them. Germline assignment: CDR1 KGHDR and CDR2 SFDVKD.